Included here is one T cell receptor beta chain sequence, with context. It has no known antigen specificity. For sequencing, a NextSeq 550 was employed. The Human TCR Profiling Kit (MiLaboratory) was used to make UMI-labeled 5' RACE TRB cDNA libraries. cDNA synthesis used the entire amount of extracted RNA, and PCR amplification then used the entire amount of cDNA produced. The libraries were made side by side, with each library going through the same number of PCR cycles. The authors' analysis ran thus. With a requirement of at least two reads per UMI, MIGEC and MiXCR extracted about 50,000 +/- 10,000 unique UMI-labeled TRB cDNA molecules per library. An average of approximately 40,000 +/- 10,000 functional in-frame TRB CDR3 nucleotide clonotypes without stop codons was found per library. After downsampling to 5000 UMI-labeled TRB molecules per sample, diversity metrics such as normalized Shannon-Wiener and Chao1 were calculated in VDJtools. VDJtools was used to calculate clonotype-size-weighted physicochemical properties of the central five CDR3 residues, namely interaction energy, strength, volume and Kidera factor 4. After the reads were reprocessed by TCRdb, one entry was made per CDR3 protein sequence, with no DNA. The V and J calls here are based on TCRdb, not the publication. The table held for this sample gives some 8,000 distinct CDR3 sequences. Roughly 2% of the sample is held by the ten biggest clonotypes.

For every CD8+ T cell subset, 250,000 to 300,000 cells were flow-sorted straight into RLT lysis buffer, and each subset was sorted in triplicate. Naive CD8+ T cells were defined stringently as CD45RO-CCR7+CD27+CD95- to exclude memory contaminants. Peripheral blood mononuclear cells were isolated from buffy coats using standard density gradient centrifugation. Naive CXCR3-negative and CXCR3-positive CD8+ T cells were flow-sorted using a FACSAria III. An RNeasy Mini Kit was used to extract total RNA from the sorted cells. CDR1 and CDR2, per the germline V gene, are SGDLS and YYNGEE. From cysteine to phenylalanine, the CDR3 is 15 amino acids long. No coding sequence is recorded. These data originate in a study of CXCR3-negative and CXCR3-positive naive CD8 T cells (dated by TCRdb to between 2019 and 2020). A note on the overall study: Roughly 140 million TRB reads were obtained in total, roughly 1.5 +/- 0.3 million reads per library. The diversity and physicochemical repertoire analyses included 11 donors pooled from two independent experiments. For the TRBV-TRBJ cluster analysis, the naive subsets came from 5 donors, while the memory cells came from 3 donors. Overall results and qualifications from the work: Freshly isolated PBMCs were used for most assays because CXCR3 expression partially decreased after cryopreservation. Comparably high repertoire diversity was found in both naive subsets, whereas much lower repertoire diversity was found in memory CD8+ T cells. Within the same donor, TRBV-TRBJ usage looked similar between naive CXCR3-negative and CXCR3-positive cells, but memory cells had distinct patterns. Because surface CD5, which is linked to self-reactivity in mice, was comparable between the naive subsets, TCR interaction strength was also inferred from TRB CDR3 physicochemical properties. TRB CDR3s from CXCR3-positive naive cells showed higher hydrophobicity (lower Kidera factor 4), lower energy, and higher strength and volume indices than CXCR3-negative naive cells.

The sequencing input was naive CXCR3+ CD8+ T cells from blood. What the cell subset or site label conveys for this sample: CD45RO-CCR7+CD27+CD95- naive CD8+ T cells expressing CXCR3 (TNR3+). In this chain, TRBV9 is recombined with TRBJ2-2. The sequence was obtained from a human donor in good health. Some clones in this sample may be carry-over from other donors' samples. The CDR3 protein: CASSVGWGETGELFF.